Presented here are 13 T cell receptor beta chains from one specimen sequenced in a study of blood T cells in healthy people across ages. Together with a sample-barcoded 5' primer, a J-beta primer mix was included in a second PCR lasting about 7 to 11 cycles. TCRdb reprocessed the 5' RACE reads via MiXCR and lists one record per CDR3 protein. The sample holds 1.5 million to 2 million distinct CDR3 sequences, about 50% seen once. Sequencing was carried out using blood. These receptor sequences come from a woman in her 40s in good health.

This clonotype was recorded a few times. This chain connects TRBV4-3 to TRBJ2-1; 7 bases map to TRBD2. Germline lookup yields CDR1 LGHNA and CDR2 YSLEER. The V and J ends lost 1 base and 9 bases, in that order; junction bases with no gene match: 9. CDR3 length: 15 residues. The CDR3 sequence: CASSQGSGPPGEQFF. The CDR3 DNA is TGCGCCAGCAGCCAAGGTAGCGGGCCCCCCGGTGAGCAGTTCTTC.

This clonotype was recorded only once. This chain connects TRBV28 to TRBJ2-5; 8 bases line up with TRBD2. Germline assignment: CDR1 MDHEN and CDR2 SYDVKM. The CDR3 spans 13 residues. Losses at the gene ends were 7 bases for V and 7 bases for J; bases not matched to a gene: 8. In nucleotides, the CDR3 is TGTGCCAGCACCGGAGGGGCGGGAGGGACCCAGTACTTC. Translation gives CASTGGAGGTQYF.

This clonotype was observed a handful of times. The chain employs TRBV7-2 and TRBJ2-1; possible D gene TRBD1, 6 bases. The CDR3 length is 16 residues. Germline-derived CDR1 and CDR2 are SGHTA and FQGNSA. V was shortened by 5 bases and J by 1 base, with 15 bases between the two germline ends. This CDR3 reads CASSTQGSRSYNEQFF. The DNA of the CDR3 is TGTGCCAGCAGCACTCAGGGGAGTAGGTCCTACAATGAGCAGTTCTTC.

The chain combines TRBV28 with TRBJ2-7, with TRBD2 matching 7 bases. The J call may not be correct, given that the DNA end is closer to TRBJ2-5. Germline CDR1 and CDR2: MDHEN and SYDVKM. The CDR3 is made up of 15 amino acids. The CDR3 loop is CASSDPPSGQETQYF. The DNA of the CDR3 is TGTGCCAGCAGTGACCCCCCTAGCGGCCAAGAGACCCAGTACTTC.

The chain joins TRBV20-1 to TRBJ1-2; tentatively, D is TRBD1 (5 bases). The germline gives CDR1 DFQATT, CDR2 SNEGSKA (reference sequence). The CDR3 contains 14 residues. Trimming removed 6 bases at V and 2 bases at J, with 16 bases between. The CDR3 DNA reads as TGCAGTGCCACCCCCTTTGGGGACAACTATGGCTACACCTTC. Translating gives CSATPFGDNYGYTF.

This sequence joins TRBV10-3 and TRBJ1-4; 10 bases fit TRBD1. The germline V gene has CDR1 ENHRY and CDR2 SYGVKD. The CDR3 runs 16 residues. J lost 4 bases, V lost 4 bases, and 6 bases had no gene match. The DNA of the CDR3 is TGTGCCATCAGTGGTGGGACAGGGGCGAGTAATGAAAAACTGTTTTTT. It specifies CAISGGTGASNEKLFF.

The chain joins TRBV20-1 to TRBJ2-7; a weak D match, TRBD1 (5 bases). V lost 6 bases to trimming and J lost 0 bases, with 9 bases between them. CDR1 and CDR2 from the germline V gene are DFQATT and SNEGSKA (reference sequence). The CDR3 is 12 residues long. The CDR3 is CSAMTDSYEQYF. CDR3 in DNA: TGCAGTGCCATGACAGACTCCTACGAGCAGTACTTC.

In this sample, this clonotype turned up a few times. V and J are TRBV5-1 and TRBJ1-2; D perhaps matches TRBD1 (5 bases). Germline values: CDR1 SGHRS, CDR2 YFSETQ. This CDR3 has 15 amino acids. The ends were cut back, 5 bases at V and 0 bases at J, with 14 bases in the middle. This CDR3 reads CASRPTGAANYGYTF. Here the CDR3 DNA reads TGCGCCAGCAGGCCTACAGGTGCCGCTAACTATGGCTACACCTTC.

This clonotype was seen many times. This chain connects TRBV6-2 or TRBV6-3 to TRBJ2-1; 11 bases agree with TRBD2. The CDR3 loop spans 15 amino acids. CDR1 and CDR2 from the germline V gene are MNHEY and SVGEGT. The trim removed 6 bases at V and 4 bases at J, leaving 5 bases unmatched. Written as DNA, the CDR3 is TGTGCCAGCAGCCGGCGGACTAGCGGGTACAATGAGCAGTTCTTC. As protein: CASSRRTSGYNEQFF.

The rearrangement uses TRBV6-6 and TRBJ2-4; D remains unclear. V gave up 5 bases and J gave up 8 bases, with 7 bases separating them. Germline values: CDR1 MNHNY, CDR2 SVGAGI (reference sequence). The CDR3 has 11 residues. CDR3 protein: CASSNGYIQYF. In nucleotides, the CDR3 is TGTGCCAGCAGTAACGGTTACATTCAGTACTTC.

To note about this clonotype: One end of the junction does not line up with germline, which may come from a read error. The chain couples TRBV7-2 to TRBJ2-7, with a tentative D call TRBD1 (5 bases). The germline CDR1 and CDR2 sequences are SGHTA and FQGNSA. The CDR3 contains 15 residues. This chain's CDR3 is CASSLEQDPTYKQYF. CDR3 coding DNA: TGTGCCAGCAGCTTAGAACAGGATCCAACCTACAAGCAGTACTTC.

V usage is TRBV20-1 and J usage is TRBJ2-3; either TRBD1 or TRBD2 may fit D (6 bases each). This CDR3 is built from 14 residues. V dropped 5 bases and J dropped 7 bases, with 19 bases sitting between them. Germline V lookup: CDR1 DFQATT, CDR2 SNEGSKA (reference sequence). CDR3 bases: TGCAGTGCTCCCCGTCCGGGGGCCTCTAATACGCAGTATTTT. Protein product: CSAPRPGASNTQYF.

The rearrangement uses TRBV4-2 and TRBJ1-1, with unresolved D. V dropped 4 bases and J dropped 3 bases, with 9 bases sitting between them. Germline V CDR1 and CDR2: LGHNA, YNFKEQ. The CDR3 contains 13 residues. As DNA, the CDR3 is TGTGCCAGCAGCCGGTTGCCGGACACTGAAGCTTTCTTT. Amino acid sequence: CASSRLPDTEAFF.